The text below deals with one T cell receptor beta chain. Original methodology: Reference gene primer amplification in the assay estimated nucleated cell counts. Assay: immunoSEQ multiplex PCR; the TCRdb copy retains only in-frame clones and omits some. V and J calls and clone size are copied from that table; D and trimming were computed from the DNA. The data contain roughly 120,000 clones, 87% of them seen just once; the ten biggest clones take up roughly 8.2%. The source of the sample is a study of blood T cell repertoires in COVID-19. V lost 4 bases and J lost 4, with 16 bases in between. CDR1 is SNHLY and CDR2 is FYNNEI in the germline V gene. The CDR3 has 15 amino acids.

What was sequenced was peripheral blood. This TCR derives from a human donor in a cohort sampled during active COVID-19. The gene calls are TRBV2 and TRBJ1-1, with D tentatively TRBD1 (5 bases). The CDR3 nucleotides read TGTGCCAGCAGTGGGGGGGATAGGATGAGCACTGAAGCTTTCTTT. Translating it yields CASSGGDRMSTEAFF.